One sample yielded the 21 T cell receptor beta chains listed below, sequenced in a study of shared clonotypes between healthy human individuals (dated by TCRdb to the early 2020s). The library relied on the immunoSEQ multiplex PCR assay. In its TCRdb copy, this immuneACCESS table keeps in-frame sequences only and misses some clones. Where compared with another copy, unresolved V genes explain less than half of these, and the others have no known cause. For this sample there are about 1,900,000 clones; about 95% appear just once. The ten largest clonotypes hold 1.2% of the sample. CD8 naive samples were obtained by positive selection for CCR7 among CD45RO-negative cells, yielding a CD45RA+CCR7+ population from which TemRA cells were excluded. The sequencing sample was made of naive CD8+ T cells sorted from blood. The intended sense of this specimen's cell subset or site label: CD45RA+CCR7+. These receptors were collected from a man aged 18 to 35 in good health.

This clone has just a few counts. The CDR3 DNA is TGTGCCAGCAGTGATCGGGACGACGAGCAGTACTTC. This sequence encodes CASSDRDDEQYF. The chain employs TRBV2 and TRBJ2-7, with D tentatively TRBD1 or TRBD2 (5 bases each). The CDR3 has 12 amino acids. Trimming left V 3 bases short and J 5 bases short, with 8 bases between. Germline CDR1 SNHLY, CDR2 FYNNEI.

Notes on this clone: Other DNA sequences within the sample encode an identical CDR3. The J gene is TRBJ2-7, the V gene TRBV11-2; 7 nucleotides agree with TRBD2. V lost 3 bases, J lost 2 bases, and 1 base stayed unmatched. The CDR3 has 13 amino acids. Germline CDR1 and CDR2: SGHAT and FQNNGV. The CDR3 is CASSFGGAYEQYF. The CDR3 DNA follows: TGTGCCAGCAGCTTTGGGGGGGCCTACGAGCAGTACTTC.

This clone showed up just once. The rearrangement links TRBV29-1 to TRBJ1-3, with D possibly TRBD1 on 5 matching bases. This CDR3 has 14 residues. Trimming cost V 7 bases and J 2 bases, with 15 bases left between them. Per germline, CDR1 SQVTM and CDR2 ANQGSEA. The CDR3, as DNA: TGCAGCGCTGGGACGGTCGCGGCTGGAAACACCATATATTTT. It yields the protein CSAGTVAAGNTIYF.

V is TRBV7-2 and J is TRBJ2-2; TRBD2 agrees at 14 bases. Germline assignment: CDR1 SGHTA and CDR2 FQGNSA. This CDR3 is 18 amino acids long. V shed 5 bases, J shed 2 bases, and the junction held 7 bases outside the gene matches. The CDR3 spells CASSPGTSGSYNTGELFF. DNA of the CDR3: TGTGCCAGCAGCCCCGGGACTAGCGGGAGTTATAACACCGGGGAGCTGTTTTTT.

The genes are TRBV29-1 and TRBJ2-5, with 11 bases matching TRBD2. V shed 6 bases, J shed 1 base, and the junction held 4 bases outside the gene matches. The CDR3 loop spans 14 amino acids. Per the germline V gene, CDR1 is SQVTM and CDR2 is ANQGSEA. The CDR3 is CSVLAGDTQETQYF. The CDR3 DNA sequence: TGCAGCGTACTAGCGGGAGACACCCAAGAGACCCAGTACTTC.

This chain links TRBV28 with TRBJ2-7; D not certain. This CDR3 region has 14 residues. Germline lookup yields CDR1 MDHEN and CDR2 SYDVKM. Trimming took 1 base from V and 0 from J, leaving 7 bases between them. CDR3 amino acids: CASSLLQSSYEQYF. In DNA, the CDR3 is TGTGCCAGCAGTTTATTACAGAGCTCCTACGAGCAGTACTTC.

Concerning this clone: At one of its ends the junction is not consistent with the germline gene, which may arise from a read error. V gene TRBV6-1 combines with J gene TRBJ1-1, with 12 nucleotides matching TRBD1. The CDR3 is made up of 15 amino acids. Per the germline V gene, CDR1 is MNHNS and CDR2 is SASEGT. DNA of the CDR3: TGTGCCAGCAGTGGTCCGGGACAGGGGGCCCTGGGTTTAGTCTTT. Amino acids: CASSGPGQGALGLVF.

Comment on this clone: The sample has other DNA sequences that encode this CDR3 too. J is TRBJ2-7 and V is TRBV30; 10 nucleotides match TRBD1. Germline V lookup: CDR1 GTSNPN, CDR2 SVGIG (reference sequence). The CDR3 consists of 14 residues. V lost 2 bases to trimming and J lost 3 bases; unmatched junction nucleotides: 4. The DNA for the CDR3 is TGTGCCTGGAGTACCGGGACAGGGGTCTACGAGCAGTACTTC. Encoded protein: CAWSTGTGVYEQYF. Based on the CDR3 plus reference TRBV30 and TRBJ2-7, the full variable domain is SQTIHQWPATLVQPVGSPLSLECTVEGTSNPNLYWYRQAAGRGLQLLFYSVGIGQISSEVPQNLSASRPQDRQFILSSKKLLLSDSGFYLCAWSTGTGVYEQYFGPGTRLTVT.

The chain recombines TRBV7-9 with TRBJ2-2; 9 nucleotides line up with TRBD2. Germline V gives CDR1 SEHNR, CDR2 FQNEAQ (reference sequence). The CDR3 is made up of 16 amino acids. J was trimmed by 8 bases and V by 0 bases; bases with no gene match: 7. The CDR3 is CASSLALAGLPGELFF. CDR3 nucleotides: TGTGCCAGCAGCTTAGCCCTAGCGGGGCTCCCGGGGGAGCTGTTTTTT.

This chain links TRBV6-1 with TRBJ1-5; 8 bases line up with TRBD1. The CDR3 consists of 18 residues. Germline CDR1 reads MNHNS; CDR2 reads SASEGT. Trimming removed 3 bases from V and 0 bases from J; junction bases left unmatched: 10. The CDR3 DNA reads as TGTGCCAGCAGTGATTATGGGACAGGACGGTTTAGCAATCAGCCCCAGCATTTT. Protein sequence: CASSDYGTGRFSNQPQHF.

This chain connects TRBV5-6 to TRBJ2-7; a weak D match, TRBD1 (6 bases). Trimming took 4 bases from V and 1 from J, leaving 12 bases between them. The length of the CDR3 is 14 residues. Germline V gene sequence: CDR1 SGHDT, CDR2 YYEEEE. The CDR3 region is CASSRTDNSYEQYF. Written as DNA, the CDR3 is TGTGCCAGCAGCCGGACAGACAATTCCTACGAGCAGTACTTC.

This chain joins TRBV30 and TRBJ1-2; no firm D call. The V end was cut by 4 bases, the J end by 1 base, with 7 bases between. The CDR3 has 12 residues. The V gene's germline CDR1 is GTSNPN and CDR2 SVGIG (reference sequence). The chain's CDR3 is CAWTTVNYGYTF. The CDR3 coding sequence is TGTGCCTGGACCACGGTTAACTATGGCTACACCTTC.

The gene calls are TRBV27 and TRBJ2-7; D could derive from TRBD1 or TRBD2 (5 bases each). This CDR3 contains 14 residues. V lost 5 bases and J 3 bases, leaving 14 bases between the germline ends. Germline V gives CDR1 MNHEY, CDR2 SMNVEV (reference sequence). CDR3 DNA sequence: TGTGCCAGCAGTGCGCAGGGAGAGTTCTACGAGCAGTACTTC. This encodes CASSAQGEFYEQYF.

The DNA of the CDR3 is TGTGCCTGGAGCAGAACAGGGGGCGAAGGAGATACGCAGTATTTT. Amino acids: CAWSRTGGEGDTQYF. The rearrangement joins TRBV30 to TRBJ2-3; 9 positions agree with TRBD1. After removal of 3 bases from V and 5 bases from J, the junction contained 9 bases not matched to a gene. This CDR3 spans 15 amino acids. Germline V gene data show CDR1 as GTSNPN and CDR2 as SVGIG (reference sequence). Full variable domain (outside the CDR3, taken from reference TRBV30 and TRBJ2-3): SQTIHQWPATLVQPVGSPLSLECTVEGTSNPNLYWYRQAAGRGLQLLFYSVGIGQISSEVPQNLSASRPQDRQFILSSKKLLLSDSGFYLCAWSRTGGEGDTQYFGPGTRLTVL.

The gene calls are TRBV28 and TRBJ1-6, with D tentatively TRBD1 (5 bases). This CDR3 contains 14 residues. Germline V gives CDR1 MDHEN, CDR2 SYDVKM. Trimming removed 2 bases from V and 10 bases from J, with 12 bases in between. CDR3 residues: CASSLTREYSPLHF. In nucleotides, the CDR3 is TGTGCCAGCAGTTTAACCAGGGAATACTCACCCCTCCACTTT.

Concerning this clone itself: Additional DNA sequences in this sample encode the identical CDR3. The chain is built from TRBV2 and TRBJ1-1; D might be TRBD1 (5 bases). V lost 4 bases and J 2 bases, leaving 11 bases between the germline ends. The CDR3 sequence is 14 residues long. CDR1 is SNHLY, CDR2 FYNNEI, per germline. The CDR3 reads CASSVGGENTEAFF. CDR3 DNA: TGTGCCAGCAGTGTGGGGGGGGAAAACACTGAAGCTTTCTTT.

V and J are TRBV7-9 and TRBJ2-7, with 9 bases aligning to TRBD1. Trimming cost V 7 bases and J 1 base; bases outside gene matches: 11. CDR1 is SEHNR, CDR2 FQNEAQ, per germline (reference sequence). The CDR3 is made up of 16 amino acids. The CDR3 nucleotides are TGTGCCAGCACCCTAACCGGGACAGGGTGGTCCTACGAGCAGTACTTC. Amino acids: CASTLTGTGWSYEQYF.

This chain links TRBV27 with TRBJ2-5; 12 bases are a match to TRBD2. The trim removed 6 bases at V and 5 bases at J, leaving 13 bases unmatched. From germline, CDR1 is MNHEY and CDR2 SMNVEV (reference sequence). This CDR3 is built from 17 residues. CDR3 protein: CASSPMTSGGPRETQYF. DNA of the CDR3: TGTGCCAGCAGCCCGATGACTAGCGGGGGCCCACGGGAGACCCAGTACTTC.

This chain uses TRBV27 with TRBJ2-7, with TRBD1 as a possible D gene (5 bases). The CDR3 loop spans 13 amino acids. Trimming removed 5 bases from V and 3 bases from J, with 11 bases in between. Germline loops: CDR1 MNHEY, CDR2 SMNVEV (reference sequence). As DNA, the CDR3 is TGTGCCAGCAGTGTCACAGGAGACTACGAGCAGTACTTC. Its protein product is CASSVTGDYEQYF.

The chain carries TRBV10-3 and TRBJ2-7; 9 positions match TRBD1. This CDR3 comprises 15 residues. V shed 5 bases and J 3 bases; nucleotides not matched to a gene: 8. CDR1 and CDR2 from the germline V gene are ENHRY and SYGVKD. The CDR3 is CAISQDPGQGYEQYF. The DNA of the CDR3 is TGTGCCATCAGTCAAGATCCGGGACAGGGCTACGAGCAGTACTTC.

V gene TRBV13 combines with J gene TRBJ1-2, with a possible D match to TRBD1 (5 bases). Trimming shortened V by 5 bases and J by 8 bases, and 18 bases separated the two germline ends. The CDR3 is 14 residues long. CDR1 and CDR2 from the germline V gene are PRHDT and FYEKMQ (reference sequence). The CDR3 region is CASSTENQGEGYTF. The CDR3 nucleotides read TGTGCCAGCAGCACTGAAAACCAGGGTGAAGGCTACACCTTC.